These T cell receptor beta chains were read from a single sample in a study of T cells in Graves' hyperthyroidism and ophthalmopathy. In TCRdb, the multiplex PCR reads were re-called with MiXCR into one record per CDR3 protein. The sample lists some 440,000 distinct CDR3 sequences; roughly 14% were seen once. Sequenced material: blood. The receptors were gathered from a woman between 18 and 30 years old with Graves' hyperthyroidism. Each CDR3 is given with its conserved first and last residue. A D gene is named only where the DNA matches it firmly. Only part of the rows carry a size: once, few, many, or a class if the clone is expanded.

CDR3 DNA	CDR3 protein	V gene	J gene	clone size	D gene
TGTGCCAGCAGCTTATCCGGGACTAGCGGTTCGAACACCGGGGAGCTGTTTTTT	CASSLSGTSGSNTGELFF	TRBV7-9	TRBJ2-2	many	TRBD2
TGTGCCAGCAGTTTCGGGCCCGGGGAGCTGTTTTTT	CASSFGPGELFF	TRBV12-3/TRBV12-4	TRBJ2-2	-	-
TGTGCCAGCAGCCAGACTAGCGGGAGACCCTACGAGCAGTACTTC	CASSQTSGRPYEQYF	TRBV11-1	TRBJ2-7	-	TRBD2
TGTGCCAGCGCGACCGATACGCAGTATTTT	CASATDTQYF	TRBV12-3/TRBV12-4	TRBJ2-3	many	-
TGTGCCAGCAGTTCGGGTGTAGATCAGCCCCAGCATTTT	CASSSGVDQPQHF	TRBV12-3/TRBV12-4	TRBJ1-5	many	-
TGTGCCAGCCGGCCCGGGACAGGGAGGCATGGCTACACCTTC	CASRPGTGRHGYTF	TRBV27	TRBJ1-2	many	TRBD1
TGTGCCAGCAGTTCAGGGTTTCGGGAAACTAATGAAAAACTGTTTTTT	CASSSGFRETNEKLFF	TRBV28	TRBJ1-4	few	-
TGTGCCAGCAGTTACTCGAAAGCGGGAGCCGACACCGGGGAGCTGTTTTTT	CASSYSKAGADTGELFF	TRBV6-2/TRBV6-3	TRBJ2-2	-	TRBD2
TGTGCCAGTGGACTGCTCGACAATGAGCAGTTCTTC	CASGLLDNEQFF	TRBV12-3/TRBV12-4	TRBJ2-1	many	-
TGCGCCAGCAGTGGATCCGGGACAAAGGGGGCTAATGAGCAGTTCTTC	CASSGSGTKGANEQFF	TRBV10-1	TRBJ2-1	-	TRBD1
TGCAGTGCTAGAAAGGGACAGAAGCGGGAGCGTTTCGTGCAGTACTTC	CSARKGQKRERFVQYF	TRBV20-1	TRBJ2-7	few	-
TGTGCCAGCATTAGGAACTATCCATACACAGATACGCAGTATTTT	CASIRNYPYTDTQYF	TRBV27	TRBJ2-3	many	-
TGTGCCGGCAGCCAAGCAGGGGGGCGTACTGAAGCTTTCTTT	CAGSQAGGRTEAFF	TRBV3-1	TRBJ1-1	many	TRBD1
TGTGCCACCAGTGATTTCGGCGGGATCAGCACAGATACGCAGTATTTT	CATSDFGGISTDTQYF	TRBV24-1	TRBJ2-3	many	-
TGTGCCAGCAGCTTGGCGGTGGCCGCGCCCCTCCACTTT	CASSLAVAAPLHF	TRBV5-5	TRBJ1-6	-	-
TGTGCCAGCAGCGCTGGGACGGTTAGCAATCAGCCCCAGCATTTT	CASSAGTVSNQPQHF	TRBV9	TRBJ1-5	many	-
TGTGCCAGCAGTTTAAGGGCTAGCGGTGATGGGGAGACCCAGTACTTC	CASSLRASGDGETQYF	TRBV27	TRBJ2-5	few	TRBD2
TGTGCCAGCAGTTATCGATTGCCCCTGGTACGGGGCAGCCCTTATTCACCCCTCCACTTT	CASSYRLPLVRGSPYSPLHF	TRBV6-5	TRBJ1-6	few	-
TGTGCCAGCAGCCTTAGCGGGACTAGCTCCTACAATGAGCAGTTCTTC	CASSLSGTSSYNEQFF	TRBV3-1	TRBJ2-1	few	TRBD2
TGTGCCAGCAGCTGCCCCCTCGACGGGGAGTTTGGGGGGAGCTATGGCTACACCTTC	CASSCPLDGEFGGSYGYTF	TRBV11-3	TRBJ1-2	many	-
TGTGCCAGCAGCTCAACTCCCGGGACAGGGGGTCCAAACGCCTACGAGCAGTACTTC	CASSSTPGTGGPNAYEQYF	TRBV7-9	TRBJ2-7	many	TRBD1
TGTGCCAGCAGGGACGGGACGGGTCAGGGGACCTATAGCAATCAGCCCCAGCATTTT	CASRDGTGQGTYSNQPQHF	TRBV28	TRBJ1-5	-	-
TGTGCCAGCAGTTTAATAAGAAGCTATGGCTACACCTTC	CASSLIRSYGYTF	TRBV12-3/TRBV12-4	TRBJ1-2	-	-
TGCGCCAGCAAGGAAGGGAAGGGAGGGGCCAACGTCCTGACTTTC	CASKEGKGGANVLTF	TRBV5-1	TRBJ2-6	many	-
TGTGCCAGCAGTTTAATCGGAAGTCAGAGTTCACCCCTCCACTTT	CASSLIGSQSSPLHF	TRBV12-3/TRBV12-4	TRBJ1-6	few	-
TGTGCCAGCAGCAACACAGGCCCGGAGACCCAGTACTTC	CASSNTGPETQYF	TRBV7-9	TRBJ2-5	-	-
TGTGCCAGCAGTGAACAGGGTCGCGAGCAGTACTTC	CASSEQGREQYF	TRBV6-1	TRBJ2-7	many	-
TGTGCTGCCTCCAGGGGAACTAATGAAAAACTGTTTTTT	CAASRGTNEKLFF	TRBV12-5	TRBJ1-4	many	-
TGTGCCAGCAGCTTAGGGGGACGCAAGAGCTCCTACGAGCAGTACTTC	CASSLGGRKSSYEQYF	TRBV7-9	TRBJ2-7	many	-
TGTGCCAGCAGTTTACGGAAGTCTAGCTCCTACAATGAGCAGTTCTTC	CASSLRKSSSYNEQFF	TRBV12-3/TRBV12-4	TRBJ2-1	-	-
TGCAGTGTTCCTCCTAGACTCACAGAGACCCAGTACTTC	CSVPPRLTETQYF	TRBV20-1	TRBJ2-5	many	-
TGTGCCAGCAGCCTCCACCCCGGGGAGCAGTTCTTC	CASSLHPGEQFF	TRBV5-6	TRBJ2-1	few	-
TGCGCCAGCAGCTCCGGGACCACCGGCCCCGGGGAGCTGTTTTTT	CASSSGTTGPGELFF	TRBV5-1	TRBJ2-2	-	-
TGTGCCAGCAGCCAAGAGGCTAGCGGGCCAGATACGCAGTATTTT	CASSQEASGPDTQYF	TRBV4-2	TRBJ2-3	-	TRBD2
TGTGCCAGCAGCCGTACCGGGACGGGGAACTACGAGCAGTACTTC	CASSRTGTGNYEQYF	TRBV7-8	TRBJ2-7	many	-
TGTGCCAGCAGCGAGACTAGCGGGGGTTCTATAAACATTCAGTACTTC	CASSETSGGSINIQYF	TRBV28	TRBJ2-4	many	TRBD2
TGTGCCAGCAGCTTAGGGACAGGGCATGCAACTAATGAAAAACTGTTTTTT	CASSLGTGHATNEKLFF	TRBV11-2	TRBJ1-4	many	TRBD1
TGTGCCAGTAGCCAAGTTCCGGGACTAGCGGGATCAAGCCCCTACAATGAGCAGTTCTTC	CASSQVPGLAGSSPYNEQFF	TRBV3-1	TRBJ2-1	-	TRBD2
TGTGCCAGCAAGGGACAGTTTAACACTGAAGCTTTCTTT	CASKGQFNTEAFF	TRBV27	TRBJ1-1	-	TRBD1
TGTGCCAGCAGGGGAGGGGGCGACTATGACTACACCTTC	CASRGGGDYDYTF	TRBV12-3/TRBV12-4	TRBJ1-2	many	TRBD1
TGTGCCAGCAGCTCGTCAGGGATGGCGGAGACCCAGTACTTC	CASSSSGMAETQYF	TRBV7-6	TRBJ2-5	many	-
TGTGCCAGCAGCGGGGGGACAGGACCCGGGGAGCTGTTTTTT	CASSGGTGPGELFF	TRBV9	TRBJ2-2	-	TRBD1
TGCAGTGCTAGAGAGGGGGCCACAGATACGCAGTATTTT	CSAREGATDTQYF	TRBV20-1	TRBJ2-3	many	-
TGCAGCGTTCGGGGGGCGGTGGAGACCCAGTACTTC	CSVRGAVETQYF	TRBV29-1	TRBJ2-5	many	-
TGCAGTGCAACCGGGACTAGCGGGTTAAATGAGCAGTTCTTC	CSATGTSGLNEQFF	TRBV20-1	TRBJ2-1	many	TRBD2